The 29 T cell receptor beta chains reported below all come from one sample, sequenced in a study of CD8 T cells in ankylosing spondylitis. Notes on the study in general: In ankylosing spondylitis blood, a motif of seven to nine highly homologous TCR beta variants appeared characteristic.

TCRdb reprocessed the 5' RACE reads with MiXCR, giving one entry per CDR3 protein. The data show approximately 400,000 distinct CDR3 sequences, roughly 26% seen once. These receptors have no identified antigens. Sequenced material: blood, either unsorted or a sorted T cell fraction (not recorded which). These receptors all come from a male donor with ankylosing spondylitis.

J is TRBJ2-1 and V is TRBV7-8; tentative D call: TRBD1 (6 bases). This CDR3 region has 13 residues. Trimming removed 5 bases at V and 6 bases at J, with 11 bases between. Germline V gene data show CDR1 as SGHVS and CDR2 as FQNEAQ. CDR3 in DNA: TGTGCCAGCAGCGACAGGTCCAGCAATGAGCAGTTCTTC. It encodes CASSDRSSNEQFF.

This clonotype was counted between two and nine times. CDR3 nucleotides: TGTGCCAGCTCACCGGCTAGCGGGGGGAATGAGCAGTTCTTC. This encodes CASSPASGGNEQFF. The chain uses TRBV18 and TRBJ2-1, with 11 positions matching TRBD2. The CDR3 runs to 14 residues. CDR1 KGHSH and CDR2 LQKENI come from the germline V gene. Losses at the gene ends were 3 bases for V and 7 bases for J; bases not matched to a gene: 2.

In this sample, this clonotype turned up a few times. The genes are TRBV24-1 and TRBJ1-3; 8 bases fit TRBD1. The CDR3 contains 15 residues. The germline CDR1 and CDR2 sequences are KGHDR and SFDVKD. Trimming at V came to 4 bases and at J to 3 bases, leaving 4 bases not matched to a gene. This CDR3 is CATSDPGQGGNTIYF. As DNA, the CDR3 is TGTGCCACCAGTGACCCCGGACAGGGTGGAAACACCATATATTTT.

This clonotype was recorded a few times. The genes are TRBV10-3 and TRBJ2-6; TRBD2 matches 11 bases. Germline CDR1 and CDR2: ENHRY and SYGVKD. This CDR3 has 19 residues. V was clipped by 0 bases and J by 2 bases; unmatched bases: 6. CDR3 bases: TGTGCCATCAGTGAGTCGTTTACTAGCGGGAGCACTGGGGCCAACGTCCTGACTTTC. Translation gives CAISESFTSGSTGANVLTF.

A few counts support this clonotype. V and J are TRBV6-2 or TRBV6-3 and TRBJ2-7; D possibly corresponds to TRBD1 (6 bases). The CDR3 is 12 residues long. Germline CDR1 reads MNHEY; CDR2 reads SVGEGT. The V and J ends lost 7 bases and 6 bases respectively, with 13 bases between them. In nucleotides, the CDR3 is TGTGCCAGCAAGGACAGAAGGAGCGAGCAGTACGTC. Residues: CASKDRRSEQYV.

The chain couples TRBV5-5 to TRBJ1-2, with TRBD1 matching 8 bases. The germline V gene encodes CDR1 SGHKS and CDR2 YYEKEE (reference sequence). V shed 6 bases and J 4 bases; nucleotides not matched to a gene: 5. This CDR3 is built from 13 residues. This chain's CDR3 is CASTRTGSYGYTF. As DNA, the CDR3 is TGTGCCAGCACCAGGACAGGGAGCTATGGCTACACCTTC.

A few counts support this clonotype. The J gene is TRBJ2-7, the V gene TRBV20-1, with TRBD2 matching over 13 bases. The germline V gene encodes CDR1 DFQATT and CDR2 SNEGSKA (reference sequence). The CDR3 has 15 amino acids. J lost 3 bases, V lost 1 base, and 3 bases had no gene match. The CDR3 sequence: CSARVGTSGDYEQYV. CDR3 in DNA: TGCAGTGCTAGAGTTGGGACTAGCGGGGACTACGAGCAGTACGTC.

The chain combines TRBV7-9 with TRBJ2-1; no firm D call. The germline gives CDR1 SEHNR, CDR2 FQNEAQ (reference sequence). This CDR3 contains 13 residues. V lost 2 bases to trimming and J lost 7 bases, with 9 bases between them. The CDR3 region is CASSLIAGNEQFF. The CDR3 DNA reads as TGTGCCAGCAGCTTAATAGCCGGAAATGAGCAGTTCTTC.

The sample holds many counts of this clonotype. The CDR3, as DNA: TGTGCCAGCAGATTACAAGAGACCCAGTACTTC. It translates to CASRLQETQYF. This rearrangement joins TRBV12-3 or TRBV12-4 to TRBJ2-5; no clear D gene. The V end lost 6 bases, the J end lost 2 bases, and 4 bases lay between the germline ends. The CDR3 contains 11 residues.

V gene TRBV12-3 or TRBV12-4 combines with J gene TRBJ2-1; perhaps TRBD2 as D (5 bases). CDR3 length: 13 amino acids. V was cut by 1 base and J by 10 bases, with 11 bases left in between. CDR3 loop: CASSLERESEQFF. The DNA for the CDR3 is TGTGCCAGCAGTTTAGAGAGGGAATCGGAGCAGTTCTTC.

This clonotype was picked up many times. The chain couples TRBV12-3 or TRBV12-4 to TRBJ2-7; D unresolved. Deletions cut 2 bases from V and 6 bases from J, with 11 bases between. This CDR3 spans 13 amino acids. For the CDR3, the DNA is TGTGCCAGCAGTTTATCGACAAATTCCGAGCAGTACTTC. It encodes CASSLSTNSEQYF.

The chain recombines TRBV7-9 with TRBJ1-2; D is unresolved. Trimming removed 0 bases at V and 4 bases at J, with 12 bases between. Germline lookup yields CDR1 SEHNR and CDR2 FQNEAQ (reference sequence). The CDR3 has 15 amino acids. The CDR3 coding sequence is TGTGCCAGCAGCTTAGCAGGGAAAGGGTCCTATGGCTACACCTTC. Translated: CASSLAGKGSYGYTF. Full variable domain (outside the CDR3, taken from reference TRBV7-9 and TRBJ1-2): DTGVSQNPRHKITKRGQNVTFRCDPISEHNRLYWYRQTLGQGPEFLTYFQNEAQLEKSRLLSDRFSAERPKGSFSTLEIQRTEQGDSAMYLCASSLAGKGSYGYTFGSGTRLTVV.

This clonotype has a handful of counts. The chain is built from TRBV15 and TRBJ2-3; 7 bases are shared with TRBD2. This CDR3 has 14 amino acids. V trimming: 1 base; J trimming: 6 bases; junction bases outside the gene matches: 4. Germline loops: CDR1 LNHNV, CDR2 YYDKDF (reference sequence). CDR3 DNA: TGTGCCACCAGCAGAGGACTAGCACCTGATACGCAGTATTTT. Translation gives CATSRGLAPDTQYF. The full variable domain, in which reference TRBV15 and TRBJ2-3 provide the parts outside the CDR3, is DAMVIQNPRYQVTQFGKPVTLSCSQTLNHNVMYWYQQKSSQAPKLLFHYYDKDFNNEADTPDNFQSRRPNTSFCFLDIRSPGLGDTAMYLCATSRGLAPDTQYFGPGTRLTVL.

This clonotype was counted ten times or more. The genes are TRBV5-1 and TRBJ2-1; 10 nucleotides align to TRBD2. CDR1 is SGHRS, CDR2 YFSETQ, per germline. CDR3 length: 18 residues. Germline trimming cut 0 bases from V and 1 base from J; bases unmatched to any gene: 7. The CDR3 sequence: CASSLVAGGTGSYNEQFF. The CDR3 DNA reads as TGCGCCAGCAGCTTGGTAGCGGGAGGAACGGGGTCCTACAATGAGCAGTTCTTC. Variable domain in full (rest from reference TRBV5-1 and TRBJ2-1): KAGVTQTPRYLIKTRGQQVTLSCSPISGHRSVSWYQQTPGQGLQFLFEYFSETQRNKGNFPGRFSGRQFSNSRSEMNVSTLELGDSALYLCASSLVAGGTGSYNEQFFGPGTRLTVL.

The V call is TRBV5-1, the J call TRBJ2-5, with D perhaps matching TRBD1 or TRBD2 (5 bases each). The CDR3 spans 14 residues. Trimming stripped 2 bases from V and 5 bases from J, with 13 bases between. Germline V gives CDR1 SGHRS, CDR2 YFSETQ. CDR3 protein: CASSFAGARETQYF. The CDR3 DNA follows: TGCGCCAGCAGCTTTGCCGGGGCTCGGGAGACCCAGTACTTC. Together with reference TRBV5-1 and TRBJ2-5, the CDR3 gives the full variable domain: KAGVTQTPRYLIKTRGQQVTLSCSPISGHRSVSWYQQTPGQGLQFLFEYFSETQRNKGNFPGRFSGRQFSNSRSEMNVSTLELGDSALYLCASSFAGARETQYFGPGTRLLVL.

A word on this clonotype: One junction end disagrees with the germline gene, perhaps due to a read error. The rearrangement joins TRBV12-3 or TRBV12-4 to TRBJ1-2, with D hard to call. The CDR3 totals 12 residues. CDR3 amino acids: CASRLDNYGYTF. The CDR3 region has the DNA TGTGCCAGCAGGTTAGACAACTATGGCTACACCTTC.

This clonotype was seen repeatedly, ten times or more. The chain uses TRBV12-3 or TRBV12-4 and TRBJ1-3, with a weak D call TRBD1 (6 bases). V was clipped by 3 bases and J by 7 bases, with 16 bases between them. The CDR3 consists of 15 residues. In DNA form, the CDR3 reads TGTGCCAGCAGTTTTTTAAAGAACAGGGACAACACCATATATTTT. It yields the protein CASSFLKNRDNTIYF.

The CDR3 region has the DNA TGTGCCAGCAGCCAATCCACGACTAGCGGGAGTTTCTCAGATACGCAGTATTTT. This encodes CASSQSTTSGSFSDTQYF. The chain couples TRBV3-1 to TRBJ2-3; TRBD2 matches at 12 bases. Trimming removed 2 bases from V and 4 bases from J; junction bases left unmatched: 10. CDR1 LGHDT and CDR2 YNNKEL come from the germline V gene (reference sequence). The CDR3 runs to 18 residues.

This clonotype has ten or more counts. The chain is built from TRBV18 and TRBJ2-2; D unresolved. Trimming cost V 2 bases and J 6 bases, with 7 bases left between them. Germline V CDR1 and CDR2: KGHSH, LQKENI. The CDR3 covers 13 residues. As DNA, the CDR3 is TGTGCCAGCTCACCAACCTCGGCCGGGGAGCTGTTTTTT. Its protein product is CASSPTSAGELFF.

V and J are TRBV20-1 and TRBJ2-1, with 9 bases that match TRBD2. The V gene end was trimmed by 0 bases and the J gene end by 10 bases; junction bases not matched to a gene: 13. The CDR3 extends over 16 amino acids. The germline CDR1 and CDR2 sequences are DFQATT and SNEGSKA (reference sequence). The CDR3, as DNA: TGCAGTGCTAGAGATTGGAGACTAGCGGAGCCCGGAGAGCAGTTCTTC. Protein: CSARDWRLAEPGEQFF.

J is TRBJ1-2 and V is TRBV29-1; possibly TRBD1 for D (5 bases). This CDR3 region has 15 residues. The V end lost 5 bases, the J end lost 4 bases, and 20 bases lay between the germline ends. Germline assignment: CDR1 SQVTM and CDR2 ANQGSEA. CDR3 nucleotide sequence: TGCAGCGTTCCGGGACTACCCTTAGGGTCCTATGGCTACACCTTC. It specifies CSVPGLPLGSYGYTF.

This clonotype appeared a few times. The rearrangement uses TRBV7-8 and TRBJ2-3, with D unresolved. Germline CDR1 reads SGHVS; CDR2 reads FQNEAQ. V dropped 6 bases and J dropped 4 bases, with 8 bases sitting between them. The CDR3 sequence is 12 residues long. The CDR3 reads CASRPGSDTQYF. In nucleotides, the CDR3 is TGTGCCAGCAGGCCGGGTTCAGATACGCAGTATTTT.

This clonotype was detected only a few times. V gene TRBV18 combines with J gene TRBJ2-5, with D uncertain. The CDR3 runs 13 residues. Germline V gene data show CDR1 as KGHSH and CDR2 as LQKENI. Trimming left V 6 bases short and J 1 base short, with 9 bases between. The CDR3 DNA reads TGTGCCAGCTCCCTCCGGATCCAAGAGACCCAGTACTTC. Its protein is CASSLRIQETQYF.

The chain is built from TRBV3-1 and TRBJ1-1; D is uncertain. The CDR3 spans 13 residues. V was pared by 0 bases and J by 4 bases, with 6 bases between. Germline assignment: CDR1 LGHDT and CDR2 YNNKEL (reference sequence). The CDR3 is CASSQDWGTEAFF. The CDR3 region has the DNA TGTGCCAGCAGCCAAGATTGGGGCACTGAAGCTTTCTTT.

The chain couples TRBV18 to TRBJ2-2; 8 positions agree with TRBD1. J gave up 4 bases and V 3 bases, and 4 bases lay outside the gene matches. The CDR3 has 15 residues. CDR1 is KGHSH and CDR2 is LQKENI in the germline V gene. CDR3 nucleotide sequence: TGTGCCAGCTCACCGCCAGGGGGCATCACCGGGGAGCTGTTTTTT. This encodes CASSPPGGITGELFF.

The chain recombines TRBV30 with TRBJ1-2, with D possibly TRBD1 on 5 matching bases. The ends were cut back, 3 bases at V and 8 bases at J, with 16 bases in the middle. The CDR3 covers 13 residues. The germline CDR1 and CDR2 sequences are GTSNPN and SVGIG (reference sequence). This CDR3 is CAWSPSDTGGYTF. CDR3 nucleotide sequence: TGTGCCTGGAGCCCGAGTGACACAGGAGGCTACACCTTC.

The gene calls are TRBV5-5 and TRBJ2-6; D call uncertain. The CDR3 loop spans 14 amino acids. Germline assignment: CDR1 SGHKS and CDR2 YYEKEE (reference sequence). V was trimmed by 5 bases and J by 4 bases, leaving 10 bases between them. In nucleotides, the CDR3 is TGTGCCAGCAGTTCGACGGCCGGGGCCAACGTCCTGACTTTC. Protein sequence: CASSSTAGANVLTF.

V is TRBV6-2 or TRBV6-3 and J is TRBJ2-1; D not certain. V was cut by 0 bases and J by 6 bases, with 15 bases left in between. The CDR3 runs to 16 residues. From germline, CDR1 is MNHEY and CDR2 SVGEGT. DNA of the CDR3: TGTGCCAGCAGTTACTCTCCCCTTCTAGTCGTCAATGAGCAGTTCTTC. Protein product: CASSYSPLLVVNEQFF.

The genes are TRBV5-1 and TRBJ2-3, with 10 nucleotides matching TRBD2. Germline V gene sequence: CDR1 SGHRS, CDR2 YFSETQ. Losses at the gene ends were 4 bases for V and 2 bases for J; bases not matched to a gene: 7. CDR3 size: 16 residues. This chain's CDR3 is CASSRRTSGTTDTQYF. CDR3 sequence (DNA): TGCGCCAGCAGCCGAAGGACTAGCGGTACCACAGATACGCAGTATTTT.